This T cell receptor (beta chain) was sequenced during a study of T cell responses to AZD1222 COVID-19 vaccine (dated by TCRdb to about 2021). Concerning the study at large: A total of just over 230 trial participants underwent TCR sequencing, of whom about 200 had received two doses of AZD1222 and around 25 had received two doses of the MenACWY control vaccine. Enrollment into the trials was organized by age into subgroups of 18-55, 56-69 and 70-plus years, and those subgroups contained roughly 150, 30 and 60 TCR-sequenced participants, respectively.

CDR1 and CDR2 (KGHSY, FQNENV) derive from the germline V gene. V is reduced by 0 bases and J by 2 bases, leaving a spacing of 5 bases between them. The CDR3 numbers 14 residues from cysteine through phenylalanine. The only DNA kept is the CDR3, 42 bases in frame from the first base. Read against the paper, the sample's time point label means: about 28 days (+/-7) after the second vaccine dose. In light of the paper, this sample's treatment or condition label describes: meningococcal conjugate vaccine given as trial control. The vaccinee samples were drawn from two UK trials, COV001 and COV002, one of which was a single-blind randomized controlled phase 2/3 trial testing AZD1222 (ChAdOx1 nCoV-19) in healthy adults. For TCRbeta chain sequencing, PBMC samples from trial participants were taken at day 0 and at day 28 after the second dose. Study-wide conclusions, independent of this receptor: Most participants were white British and females outnumbered males, and the authors suggested that clonal diversity may have been underestimated. In the small 56-69-year group, the increase in depth fell short of significance, most likely because of low power. A significant rise in spike-specific TCR breadth and depth was observed after two AZD1222 doses relative to day 0 and relative to MenACWY recipients. Conclusions about previously exposed vaccinees are limited, since just five or six AZD1222 recipients were seropositive for SARS-CoV-2 at baseline. Nearly half of unique spike-specific TCRs reportedly recognized epitopes outside regions mutated in the B.1.351 and B.1.1.7 variants. Because no day 14 peak-response samples were available, repertoires were characterized only after the peak T cell response. CD4 TCRs associated with the vaccine covered the entire spike protein, and the dominant responses were in regions 160-218 and 743-854.

The CDR3 regions of human TCRbeta chains were subjected to immunosequencing. The published analysis was carried out like this. TCRs in the repertoires were compared against a reference library of SARS-CoV-2-specific TCRs that had been generated with the MIRA antigen-specificity platform. Breadth was defined as the fraction of unique TCRs that were SARS-CoV-2-associated. Depth was defined as the fraction of total T cells that were SARS-CoV-2-associated. Using the MIRA data, each spike-specific TCR was mapped to the spike region that the TCR reacts to and placed in a CD4 or CD8 class. Log10-transformed breadth and depth values were compared by one-way ANOVA with Sidak's multiple comparisons tests. TCRdb mirrors the immuneACCESS table, restricted to in-frame sequences. Some clones are absent from its copies; in checked studies, under half trace to an unresolved V gene, and the reason for the others is unknown. That table gives V, J and clone size, and the DNA gave D and trimming. This sample holds 110,000 or so clones; over 75% were observed only once. 4% to 4.5% of the sample is in the top ten clones.

On this clone itself: Its target antigen remains unknown. No base qualities exist here, and no much larger clone lies one base off it.

Sequenced material: peripheral blood, taken 28 days after the second dose of the MenACWY control vaccine. The chain couples TRBV16 to TRBJ2-1, with no confidently assigned D gene. The source is an adult who received the MenACWY meningococcal vaccine as a control. The DNA is TGTGCCAGCAGCCAATCAAGCACCTACAATGAGCAGTTCTTC. It encodes CASSQSSTYNEQFF.